This T cell receptor beta chain was retrieved from a study of blood T cell repertoires in COVID-19. Study-wide background: Donors in the United States, Italy and Spain gave samples during acute or convalescent COVID-19. Nucleic acid was either cDNA or gDNA, and it came from T cells, B-cell-depleted T cells, or PBMCs.

Authors' data handling: Using reference gene primer amplification, nucleated cell counts were estimated. Sequenced by immunoSEQ multiplex PCR; TCRdb stores in-frame clones only, minus some. V, J and clone size reflect that table, while D and trimming were determined from the DNA. Here the sample spans approximately 130,000 clones, almost 85% being singletons. This clonotype originated in a human donor in a cohort sampled during active COVID-19. The sample taken for sequencing was peripheral blood.

CDR3 coding DNA: TGCGCCAGCAGCATAACATGGGAGACCCAGTACTTC. This gives the protein CASSITWETQYF. This chain connects TRBV5-1 to TRBJ2-5; no definite D call. Trimming removed 4 bases at V and 5 bases at J, with 9 bases between. There are 12 residues in the CDR3. Germline-derived CDR1 and CDR2 are SGHRS and YFSETQ.